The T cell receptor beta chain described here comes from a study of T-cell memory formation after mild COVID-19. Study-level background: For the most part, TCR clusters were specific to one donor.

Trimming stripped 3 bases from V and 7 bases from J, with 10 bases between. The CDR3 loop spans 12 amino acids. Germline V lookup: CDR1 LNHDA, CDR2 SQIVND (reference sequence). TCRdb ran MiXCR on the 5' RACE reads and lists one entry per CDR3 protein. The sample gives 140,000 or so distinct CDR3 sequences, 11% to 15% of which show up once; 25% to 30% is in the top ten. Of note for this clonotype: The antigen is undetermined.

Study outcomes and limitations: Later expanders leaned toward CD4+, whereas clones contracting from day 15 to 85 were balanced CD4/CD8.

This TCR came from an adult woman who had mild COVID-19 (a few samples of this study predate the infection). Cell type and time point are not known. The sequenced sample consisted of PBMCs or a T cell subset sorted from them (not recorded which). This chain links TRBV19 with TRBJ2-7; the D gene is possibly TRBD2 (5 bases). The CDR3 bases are TGTGCCAGTAGTATGGGCGGGCGGGAGCAGTACTTC. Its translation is CASSMGGREQYF.